Included here is one T cell receptor beta chain sequence, with context. Its target antigen remains unknown. No base quality information exists; no much larger clone differs at one position. CDR1 and CDR2 are drawn from the germline V gene: KGHSY, FQNENV. Deletion took 2 bases off V and 2 bases off J, with a span of 19 bases between the germline ends. The CDR3, from cysteine to phenylalanine, totals 17 residues. Only the CDR3 DNA stays, 51 bases, in frame from base 1. These data are taken from a study of CD8 T cells in ankylosing spondylitis (dated by TCRdb to about 2017). About the investigation overall: The study profiled T cell receptor beta repertoires in healthy donors and ankylosing spondylitis patients to find disease-linked TCR variants. Peripheral blood was sampled, and synovial fluid was also collected from ankylosing spondylitis patients. The whole study cohort included under 140 healthy donors and 20 to 25 ankylosing spondylitis patients. Broad study findings and their caveats: Some motif variants had previously been reported in the synovial fluid and blood of reactive arthritis patients, which suggests shared mechanisms of disease initiation. A TCR beta motif made up of under ten highly homologous amino acid variants appeared to be characteristic of blood from ankylosing spondylitis patients. A CD8+ phenotype was shown by the disease-linked clones, which were found at relatively low frequencies in peripheral blood. Significant enrichment of the disease-linked clones was reported in matched synovial fluid samples from ankylosing spondylitis patients.

This sample was sequenced with an Illumina HiSeq 2500. Quantitative 5'-RACE with molecular barcodes was the method used to prepare the TCR beta libraries. As for the authors' bioinformatics: To identify disease-linked TCR variants, a new computational method was used, one built on a probabilistic model of VDJ rearrangement. The public reads were reprocessed in TCRdb via fastp at Q25 and MiXCR, keeping in-frame beta chains. Rows are combined by CDR3 protein, so each entry shows the most common genes and DNA. The V and J calls and clone size are TCRdb's, not the authors'. The sample data list more than 300,000 distinct CDR3 sequences, and 7% to 9% of these were observed just once. The top ten hold about 14% of the sample.

The rearranged segments are TRBV16 and TRBJ2-7; the D call could be TRBD1 or TRBD2, with each sharing 5 bases. The sequence was collected from a male donor with ankylosing spondylitis. Source material: blood, either unsorted or a sorted T cell fraction (not recorded which). The CDR3 amino acid sequence is: CASSQPRGATGPYEQYF. Read as DNA, the sequence is TGTGCCAGCAGCCAACCTAGGGGAGCAACAGGACCCTACGAGCAGTACTTC.